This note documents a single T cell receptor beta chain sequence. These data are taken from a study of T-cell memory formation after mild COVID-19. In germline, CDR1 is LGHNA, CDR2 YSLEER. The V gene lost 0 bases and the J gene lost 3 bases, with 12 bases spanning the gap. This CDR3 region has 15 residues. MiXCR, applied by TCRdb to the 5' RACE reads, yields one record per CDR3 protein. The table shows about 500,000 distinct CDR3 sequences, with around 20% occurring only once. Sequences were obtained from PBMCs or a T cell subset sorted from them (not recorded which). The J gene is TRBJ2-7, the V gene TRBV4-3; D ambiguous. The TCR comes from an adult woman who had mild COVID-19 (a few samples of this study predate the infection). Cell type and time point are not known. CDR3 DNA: TGCGCCAGCAGCCAAGATCTCCGTGGTAACTACGAGCAGTACTTC. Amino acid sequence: CASSQDLRGNYEQYF.